This T cell receptor beta chain was obtained from a study of beta chain features in type 1 diabetes (dated by TCRdb to the late 2010s). For context, the study as a whole: Patients and healthy donors did not differ in mean age, gender distribution, total cell number or subset yield. A total of about 100,000,000 sorted cells were examined across all samples, and RNA yield correlated strongly with the number of cells per subset. In the study, recently diagnosed type 1 diabetes patients and matched healthy donors were compared on the TCRB repertoires of their sorted circulating CD4+ T cell subsets. Whereas all 28 donors provided naive and central memory subsets, regulatory and stem cell-like memory subsets were isolated from just 8 patients and roughly eight healthy donors. Study-level results and caveats: HLA sub-analyses involved small numbers of individuals, so any influence of HLA type on TCRB rearrangement remained unresolved. Naive, central memory and regulatory TCRB repertoires appeared to be more similar among patients than among healthy donors. Because cDNA rather than genomic DNA was sequenced, highly expressing activated cells could have been over-represented, although no difference in activation and CD3 levels was found between groups. Fewer insertions and more nucleotide deletions at VDJ recombination sites were observed in patients with type 1 diabetes, implying thymic rearrangement abnormalities. PCR may preferentially amplify shorter templates, but because patient and control samples were amplified and corrected together, any resulting skew would affect both groups equally. Type 1 diabetes patients showed a moderate but significant shortening of TCRB CDR3 length in all four CD4+ subsets.

The High Capacity cDNA Reverse Transcription Kit was used to reverse transcribe all of the isolated RNA, meaning that expressed TCRB transcripts were what got sequenced. Deep immunoSEQ sequencing was performed on naive, central memory and regulatory T cell samples, with an average of roughly 3.5 million total reads per sample. After sorted cells were lysed in RLT buffer, RNA was extracted with DNase-treated RNeasy Micro or Mini kits, with the choice depending on cell number. To prevent cross-contamination, each cell subset was processed individually, whereas patient and healthy donor samples were processed jointly. The immunoSEQ multiplex PCR was used to amplify TCRB sequences from cDNA, generating 87-bp fragments that spanned the CDR3 region. Amplicons were sequenced on the Illumina HiSeq platform. As for how the authors treated the data: PCR bias was computationally corrected using synthetic template baselines, reads within Hamming distance 2 were collapsed, and singletons that could not be merged were discarded. Reads were aligned to IMGT to assign V, D and J genes, CDR3 length, and insertions or deletions at six rearrangement sites. Within each subset, clonotype counts were normalized to the number of sorted cells before true diversity and Gini coefficients were calculated with the tcR R package. The overlap coefficient, calculated on TCRB nucleotide sequences, was used to measure repertoire sharing. As a proxy for the pre-selection repertoire, out-of-frame TCRB sequences from naive cells were analyzed. Here the immuneACCESS table is served through TCRdb, limited to in-frame sequences with V and J called. Missing clones are a known gap in these copies; in checked studies unresolved V genes cover under half, and the rest lacks a known reason. V, J and clone size reflect that table, while D and trimming were determined from the DNA. The sample records roughly 730,000 clones, roughly 13% of which are singletons. In total, the top ten clones hold less than 0.025% of the sample.

The germline V end is reduced by 7 bases and the J end by 1 base; junction bases left unmatched: 5. Per the germline V gene, MNHEY is the CDR1 and SVGAGI is the CDR2. The CDR3 sequence holds 14 residues, the cysteine and phenylalanine included. Kept here is only the CDR3 DNA, which spans 42 bases and is read in frame from base 1. To note about this clone: The specificity of this receptor is unknown. No quality values exist for individual bases; no much larger clone is one base distant.

A single peripheral blood draw of around 100 mL on average was collected from each donor into heparinised tubes. A BD FACSAria II and a panel including CD45RO, CCR7, CD25, CD127, CD95 and CD27 were used to sort naive, central memory, regulatory and stem cell-like memory CD4+ T cells. All sorted populations exceeded 95% purity. PBMCs were isolated immediately by Lymphoprep density gradient centrifugation and stained directly without culture. Samples were stained and sorted in pairs, with one healthy donor and one patient per experiment, so that batch effects were minimized. The chain is made from TRBV6-5 and TRBJ2-7; 9 nucleotides in the junction match TRBD1. Sequenced sample: naive CD4+ T cells from blood. What the cell subset or site label conveys for this sample: true naive CD4+ T cells. The sequence was collected from a man in his late teens or twenties with type 1 diabetes. The CDR3 in this case is CASKLGTGSYEQYF. The DNA is TGTGCCAGCAAACTAGGGACAGGGTCCTACGAGCAGTACTTC.